Following are 26 T cell receptor beta chains from one sample sequenced in a study of molecular identifiers for immune sequencing clone quantification. TCRdb called the PCR reads again in MiXCR, with one record for every CDR3 protein. This sample has hundreds of thousands of distinct CDR3 sequences, with 20% found just once. Input material: naive CD8+ T cells from blood, with Jurkat cell RNA spiked in. This sample's subset: FACS-sorted CD8+CD4-CCR7+CD45RA+ naive T cells. The origin of the receptors is a human donor in good health. Some libraries in this study had Jurkat cell RNA spiked in.

In its sample, this clonotype was seen many times. V is TRBV5-6 and J is TRBJ2-3; 8 nucleotides line up with TRBD1. Germline V CDR1 and CDR2: SGHDT, YYEEEE. V shed 1 base, J shed 4 bases, and the junction held 8 bases outside the gene matches. The CDR3 covers 16 residues. CDR3 in amino acids: CASSLYRGWSSDTQYF. DNA for the CDR3: TGTGCCAGCAGCTTGTACAGGGGGTGGTCTTCAGATACGCAGTATTTT.

This chain uses TRBV6-5 with TRBJ1-5, with a weak D call TRBD1 (6 bases). Trimming removed 5 bases at V and 6 bases at J, with 17 bases between. The CDR3 is 15 amino acids. Germline-derived CDR1 and CDR2 are MNHEY and SVGAGI. The CDR3 region has the DNA TGTGCCAGCAGTCAACTACCCCAGGGGAGTCAGCCCCAGCATTTT. This gives the protein CASSQLPQGSQPQHF.

This clonotype was recorded at least ten times. The V call is TRBV4-3, the J call TRBJ2-7, with D tentatively TRBD1 (6 bases). V lost 0 bases to trimming and J lost 3 bases, with 9 bases between them. CDR1 and CDR2 (germline): LGHNA, YSLEER. The CDR3 has 14 amino acids. This CDR3 reads CASSQEEGDYEQYF. The CDR3 nucleotides are TGCGCCAGCAGCCAAGAAGAGGGGGACTACGAGCAGTACTTC.

The V call is TRBV9, the J call TRBJ2-6, with D perhaps matching TRBD1 (5 bases). Germline-derived CDR1 and CDR2 are SGDLS and YYNGEE. The CDR3 loop spans 15 amino acids. Trimming took 5 bases from V and 1 from J, leaving 10 bases between them. CDR3 in DNA: TGTGCCAGCAGATCAGGGTTTTCTGGGGCCAACGTCCTGACTTTC. Its translation is CASRSGFSGANVLTF. The variable domain in full, with the rest retrieved from reference TRBV9 and TRBJ2-6, is DSGVTQTPKHLITATGQRVTLRCSPRSGDLSVYWYQQSLDQGLQFLIQYYNGEERAKGNILERFSAQQFPDLHSELNLSSLELGDSALYFCASRSGFSGANVLTFGAGSRLTVL.

The chain carries TRBV12-3 or TRBV12-4 and TRBJ1-1; D is unresolved. V lost 5 bases, J lost 1 base, and 11 bases lay in between. This CDR3 is 14 amino acids long. This CDR3 reads CASSVTGSNTEAFF. DNA of the CDR3: TGTGCCAGCAGTGTAACCGGGTCGAACACTGAAGCTTTCTTT.

The rearrangement joins TRBV7-2 to TRBJ2-3, with 12 bases matching TRBD2. CDR3 size: 17 residues. V was clipped by 5 bases and J by 0 bases; unmatched bases: 6. The germline V gene encodes CDR1 SGHTA and CDR2 FQGNSA. The CDR3 coding sequence is TGTGCCAGCAGCCCCAGACTAGCGGGAGTGAGCACAGATACGCAGTATTTT. Protein sequence: CASSPRLAGVSTDTQYF.

In the case of this clonotype: A much more abundant neighbour one base away suggests this may be a read error. This chain links TRBV11-2 with TRBJ2-7, with TRBD2 identical over 9 bases. CDR1 and CDR2 from the germline V gene are SGHAT and FQNNGV. The CDR3 loop spans 15 amino acids. With 3 bases clipped from V and 10 bases from J, the junction kept 13 bases outside the gene matches. CDR3 region: CASSFLAGRPSDQYF. As DNA, the CDR3 is TGTGCCAGCAGCTTCCTAGCGGGGCGGCCCTCGGACCAGTACTTC.

In regard to this clonotype: A junction boundary mismatches the germline segment, possibly from a read error. The genes are TRBV5-3 and TRBJ2-7; TRBD1 or TRBD2 may be the D gene (5 bases each). TRBV5-3 is identified as an open reading frame with a role that is uncertain. The CDR3 has 15 amino acids. The CDR3 spells CASSLFPGSSYEQYF. CDR3 DNA: TGTGCCAGCAGCTTATTTCCAGGGAGCTCCTACGAGCAGTACTTC.

This clonotype was counted many times. CDR3: CASSFRGGGTEAFF. The CDR3, as DNA: TGTGCCAGCAGTTTCCGCGGGGGCGGCACTGAAGCTTTCTTT. The chain joins TRBV28 to TRBJ1-1; the D gene is possibly TRBD1 (6 bases). V lost 3 bases to trimming and J lost 4 bases, with 12 bases between them. Germline V gives CDR1 MDHEN, CDR2 SYDVKM. This CDR3 contains 14 residues. The whole variable domain, filled in from reference TRBV28 and TRBJ1-1, reads DVKVTQSSRYLVKRTGEKVFLECVQDMDHENMFWYRQDPGLGLRLIYFSYDVKMKEKGDIPEGYSVSREKKERFSLILESASTNQTSMYLCASSFRGGGTEAFFGQGTRLTVV.

The table lists this clonotype with many counts. The rearrangement joins TRBV7-9 to TRBJ1-1; D perhaps matches TRBD1 (6 bases). Trimming left V 5 bases short and J 0 bases short, with 13 bases between. CDR3 length: 15 residues. The germline gives CDR1 SEHNR, CDR2 FQNEAQ (reference sequence). CDR3 residues: CASSPNTGMNTEAFF. As DNA, the CDR3 is TGTGCCAGCAGCCCCAATACAGGGATGAACACTGAAGCTTTCTTT.

The chain uses TRBV30 and TRBJ1-5; 9 bases map to TRBD1. The germline gives CDR1 GTSNPN, CDR2 SVGIG (reference sequence). Losses at the gene ends were 2 bases for V and 4 bases for J; bases not matched to a gene: 9. The CDR3 extends over 16 amino acids. The CDR3 is CAWSQGQGQWNQPQHF. The CDR3 DNA reads as TGTGCCTGGAGTCAGGGACAGGGCCAGTGGAATCAGCCCCAGCATTTT.

The gene calls are TRBV7-9 and TRBJ2-7, with a tentative D call TRBD2 (6 bases). The length of the CDR3 is 13 residues. Per the germline V gene, CDR1 is SEHNR and CDR2 is FQNEAQ (reference sequence). Trimming cost V 5 bases and J 3 bases, with 11 bases left between them. CDR3 loop: CASSAQTSYEQYF. In nucleotides, the CDR3 is TGTGCCAGCAGCGCTCAGACTAGCTACGAGCAGTACTTC. Full variable domain (outside the CDR3, taken from reference TRBV7-9 and TRBJ2-7): DTGVSQNPRHKITKRGQNVTFRCDPISEHNRLYWYRQTLGQGPEFLTYFQNEAQLEKSRLLSDRFSAERPKGSFSTLEIQRTEQGDSAMYLCASSAQTSYEQYFGPGTRLTVT.

This clonotype appeared many times. The chain joins TRBV12-5 to TRBJ2-2; 12 bases are shared with TRBD2. Trimming at V came to 4 bases and at J to 2 bases, leaving 11 bases not matched to a gene. Germline CDR1 LGHNT, CDR2 FRNRAP. The CDR3 is 19 amino acids. The CDR3 nucleotides are TGTGCTAGTGGTTGGATTTCGCCGGGACTAGCGGGTAACACCGGGGAGCTGTTTTTT. Translating gives CASGWISPGLAGNTGELFF. The full variable domain, its missing parts supplied by reference TRBV12-5 and TRBJ2-2, is DARVTQTPRHKVTEMGQEVTMRCQPILGHNTVFWYRQTMMQGLELLAYFRNRAPLDDSGMPKDRFSAEMPDATLATLKIQPSEPRDSAVYFCASGWISPGLAGNTGELFFGEGSRLTVL.

To note about this clonotype: A much more abundant neighbour one base away suggests this may be a read error. V gene TRBV30 combines with J gene TRBJ2-1; a possible D gene is TRBD2 (6 bases). Trimming pared 6 bases from V and 3 bases from J, leaving 15 bases between. The CDR3 has 14 residues. Germline-derived CDR1 and CDR2 are GTSNPN and SVGIG (reference sequence). The DNA of the CDR3 is TGTGCCTGTAGGGCTAGCGCAGACTACAATGAGCAGTTCTTC. This encodes CACRASADYNEQFF.

In this sample, this clonotype turned up a few times. This rearrangement joins TRBV5-4 to TRBJ1-1; D gene ambiguous. Trimming left V 8 bases short and J 2 bases short, with 13 bases between. The germline CDR1 and CDR2 sequences are SGHNT and YYREEE (reference sequence). This CDR3 contains 13 residues. CDR3 protein: CASSIHENTEAFF. The CDR3 DNA sequence: TGTGCCAGTTCCATTCACGAAAACACTGAAGCTTTCTTT.

As concerns this clonotype: Possible read error: a much larger clone is one base away. V and J are TRBV14 and TRBJ1-1; the D gene is possibly TRBD1 (6 bases). Looked up from germline, CDR1 is SGHDN and CDR2 is FVKESK. V was trimmed by 3 bases and J by 4 bases, leaving 21 bases between them. This CDR3 spans 17 amino acids. CDR3 residues: CASSHADRRTFPTEAFF. The CDR3 coding sequence is TGTGCCAGCAGCCACGCCGACAGGCGGACTTTTCCCACTGAAGCTTTCTTT.

This clonotype was recorded at least ten times. The chain employs TRBV4-3 and TRBJ2-5, with D perhaps TRBD1 (6 bases). This CDR3 contains 15 residues. V lost 1 base, J lost 2 bases, and 11 bases lay in between. Germline values: CDR1 LGHNA, CDR2 YSLEER. The CDR3 protein is CASSQVGTQQETQYF. CDR3 nucleotide sequence: TGCGCCAGCAGCCAAGTCGGGACACAACAAGAGACCCAGTACTTC.

This clonotype came up many times. The chain has TRBV6-2 or TRBV6-3 and TRBJ2-2, with TRBD2 identical over 7 bases. V dropped 3 bases and J dropped 5; count of bases not matched to a gene: 9. Germline CDR1 is MNHEY and CDR2 is SVGEGT. CDR3 length: 16 residues. The CDR3 nucleotides are TGTGCCAGCAGTTATACGGGAGGAGCGGGGACCGGGGAGCTGTTTTTT. It specifies CASSYTGGAGTGELFF.

This clonotype was counted at least ten times. The chain joins TRBV27 to TRBJ1-6; TRBD1 aligns across 7 bases. V lost 5 bases to trimming and J lost 8 bases; unmatched junction nucleotides: 12. The CDR3 runs to 16 residues. Germline CDR1 is MNHEY and CDR2 is SMNVEV (reference sequence). CDR3 protein: CASSIGTEVGHSPLHF. For the CDR3, the DNA is TGTGCCAGCAGTATCGGGACAGAGGTGGGGCATTCACCCCTCCACTTT.

There are many counts of this clonotype. The rearrangement uses TRBV5-1 and TRBJ2-3; D is perhaps TRBD2 (5 bases). V was clipped by 0 bases and J by 2 bases, with 7 bases between them. The CDR3 is 14 residues long. Germline-derived CDR1 and CDR2 are SGHRS and YFSETQ. The CDR3 region is CASSLAAATDTQYF. The CDR3 bases are TGCGCCAGCAGCTTGGCAGCGGCCACAGATACGCAGTATTTT.

This clonotype was counted only a few times. The CDR3 bases are TGTGCCAGCAGCGCCCGGGAGCAAGTGAACACTGAAGCTTTCTTT. Protein product: CASSAREQVNTEAFF. The chain uses TRBV7-9 and TRBJ1-1; D ambiguous. The CDR3 is made up of 15 amino acids. Between the trimmed V and J ends, which lost 5 bases and 0 bases, there was a span of 13 bases. Looked up from germline, CDR1 is SEHNR and CDR2 is FQNEAQ (reference sequence).

This clonotype was picked up many times. The rearrangement links TRBV9 to TRBJ1-2; a possible D gene is TRBD1 (6 bases). The CDR3 sequence is 12 residues long. V was trimmed by 5 bases and J by 4 bases, leaving 9 bases between them. Germline CDR1 and CDR2: SGDLS and YYNGEE. CDR3 sequence (DNA): TGTGCCAGCAGGAGCAGGGGCTATGGCTACACCTTC. This codes for CASRSRGYGYTF.

Notes on this clonotype: It may be a read error: a sequence one base away is much more abundant. The genes are TRBV11-2 and TRBJ2-3; D uncertain. There are 15 residues in the CDR3. Germline assignment: CDR1 SGHAT and CDR2 FQNNGV. The V and J ends lost 5 bases and 4 bases respectively, with 16 bases between them. The CDR3: CASSHWPESADTQYF. The DNA of the CDR3 is TGTGCCAGCAGCCACTGGCCGGAGAGCGCAGATACGCAGTATTTT.

This clonotype was recorded at least ten times. V and J are TRBV19 and TRBJ1-1; D is unclear. The CDR3 loop spans 14 amino acids. Germline V gives CDR1 LNHDA, CDR2 SQIVND (reference sequence). V gave up 7 bases and J gave up 1 base, with 13 bases separating them. The CDR3 DNA reads as TGTGCCAGTACCCTATCGCCGGCGAACACTGAAGCTTTCTTT. It yields the protein CASTLSPANTEAFF.

The chain has TRBV27 and TRBJ2-7; either TRBD1 or TRBD2 may supply D (5 bases each). Germline V CDR1 and CDR2: MNHEY, SMNVEV (reference sequence). There are 13 residues in the CDR3. The germline V and J ends were trimmed by 4 bases and 7 bases, with 14 bases remaining between them. CDR3 amino acids: CASSYRGVEEQYF. The CDR3, as DNA: TGTGCCAGCAGTTATCGAGGGGTTGAGGAGCAGTACTTC.

The chain is built from TRBV7-6 and TRBJ1-1; D uncertain. Trimming cost V 5 bases and J 3 bases, with 7 bases left between them. The CDR3 length is 12 residues. Germline CDR1 SGHVS, CDR2 FNYEAQ. The CDR3 coding sequence is TGTGCCAGCAGCAGGGTATACACTGAAGCTTTCTTT. It specifies CASSRVYTEAFF.